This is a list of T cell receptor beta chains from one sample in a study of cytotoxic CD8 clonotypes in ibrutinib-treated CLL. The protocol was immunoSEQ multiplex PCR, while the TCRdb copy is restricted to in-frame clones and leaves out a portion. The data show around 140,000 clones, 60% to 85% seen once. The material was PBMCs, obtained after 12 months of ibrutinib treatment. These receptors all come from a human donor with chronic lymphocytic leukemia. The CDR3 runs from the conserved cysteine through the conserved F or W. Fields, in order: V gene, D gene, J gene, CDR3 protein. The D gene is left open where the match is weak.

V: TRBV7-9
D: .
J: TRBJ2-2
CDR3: CARYKMDQLTGELFF

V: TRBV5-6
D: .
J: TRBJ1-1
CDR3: CASSLGGLAEAFF

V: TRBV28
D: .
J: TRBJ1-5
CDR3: CASSPRANPNQPQHF

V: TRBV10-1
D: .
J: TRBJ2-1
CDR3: CASSELVRGEQVFYNEQFF

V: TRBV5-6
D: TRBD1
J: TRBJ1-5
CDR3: CASSTGTGVTPQHF

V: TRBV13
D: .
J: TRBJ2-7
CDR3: CASSQAVGPNTQQYF

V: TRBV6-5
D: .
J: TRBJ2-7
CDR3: CASSYERGAYEQYF

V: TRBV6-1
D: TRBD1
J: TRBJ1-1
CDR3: CASSTGTGAIF

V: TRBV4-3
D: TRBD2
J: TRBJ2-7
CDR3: CASSQELSGGYEQYF

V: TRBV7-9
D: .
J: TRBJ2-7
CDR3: CASSLSSYEQYF

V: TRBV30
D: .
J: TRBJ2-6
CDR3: CAWTPTGANVLTF

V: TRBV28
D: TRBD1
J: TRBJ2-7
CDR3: CASTQGAVYEQYF

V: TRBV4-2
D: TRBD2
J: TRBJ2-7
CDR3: CASSQVLGLAGVTSYEQYF

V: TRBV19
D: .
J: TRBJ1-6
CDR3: CASSTIQSSYNSPLHF

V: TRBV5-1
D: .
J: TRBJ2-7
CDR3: CASSLSGIGGDEQYF

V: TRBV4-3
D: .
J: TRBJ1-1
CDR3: CASSQDTRNTEAFF

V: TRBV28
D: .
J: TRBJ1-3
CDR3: CASSKTTSGNTIYF

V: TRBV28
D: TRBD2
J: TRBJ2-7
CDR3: CASRGVGGSSYEQYF

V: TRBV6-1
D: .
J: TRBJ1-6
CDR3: CATFEGELGSPLHF

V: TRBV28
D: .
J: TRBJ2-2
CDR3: CASSLLGIGELFF

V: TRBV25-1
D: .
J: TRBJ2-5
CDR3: CASSYDSLPQYF

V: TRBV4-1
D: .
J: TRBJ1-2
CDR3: CASSHPTPSGDGYTF

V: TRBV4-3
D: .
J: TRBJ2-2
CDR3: CASSQGWGTGELFF

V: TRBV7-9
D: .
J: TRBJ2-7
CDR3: CASSLSQASYEQYF

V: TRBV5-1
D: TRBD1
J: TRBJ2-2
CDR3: CASSRTGSGELFF

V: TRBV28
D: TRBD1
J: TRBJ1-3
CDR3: CASSPLVTGGNTIYF

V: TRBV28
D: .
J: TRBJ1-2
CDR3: CASSFSGTNYGYTF

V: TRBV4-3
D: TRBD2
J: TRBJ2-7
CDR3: CASSQESGSGRPYEQYF

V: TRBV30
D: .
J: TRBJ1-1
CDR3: CAWRGLANTEAFF